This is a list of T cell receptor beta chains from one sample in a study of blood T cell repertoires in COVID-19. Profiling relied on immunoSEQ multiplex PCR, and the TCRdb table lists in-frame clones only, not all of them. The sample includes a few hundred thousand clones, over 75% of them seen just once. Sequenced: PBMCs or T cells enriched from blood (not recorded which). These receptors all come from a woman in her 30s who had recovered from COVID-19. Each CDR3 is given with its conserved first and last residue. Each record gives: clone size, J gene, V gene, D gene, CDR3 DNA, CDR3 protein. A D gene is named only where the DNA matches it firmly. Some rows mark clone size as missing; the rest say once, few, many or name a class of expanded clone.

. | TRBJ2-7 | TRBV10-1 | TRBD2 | TGCGCCAGCAGTGAGTCGACTCGGACGGGAGGGTACGAGCAGTACTTC | CASSESTRTGGYEQYF
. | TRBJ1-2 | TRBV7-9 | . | TGTGCCAGCAGCCTCAGGCTCGCCGATTTCGGCACCTTC | CASSLRLADFGTF
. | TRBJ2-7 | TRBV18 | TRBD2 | TGTGCCAGCTCACCAGCTAGCGGGAGGGACTCCTACGAGCAGTACTTC | CASSPASGRDSYEQYF
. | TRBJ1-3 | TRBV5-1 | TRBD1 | TGCGCCAGCAGCTACTCAGGACAGGAGCGCTCTGGAAACACCATATATTTT | CASSYSGQERSGNTIYF
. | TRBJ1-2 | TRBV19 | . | TGTGCCAGTAGTATAAGTAGCGTTGCAGGGGATAACTATGGCTACACCTTC | CASSISSVAGDNYGYTF
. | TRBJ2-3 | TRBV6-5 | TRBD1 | TGTGCCAGCAAAGAGGGGGCAGGAGATACGCAGTATTTT | CASKEGAGDTQYF
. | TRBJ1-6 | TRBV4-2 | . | TGTGCCAGCAGCCAAGTCGACGGCGGTTCACCCCTCCACTTT | CASSQVDGGSPLHF
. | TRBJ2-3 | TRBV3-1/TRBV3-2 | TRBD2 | TGTGCCAGCAGCCAAGCTAGCGGGGGCAGAGATACGCAGTATTTT | CASSQASGGRDTQYF
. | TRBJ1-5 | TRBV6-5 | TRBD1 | TGTGCCAGCAGTCCAACCACAGGGGGGGGTCAGCCCCAGCATTTT | CASSPTTGGGQPQHF
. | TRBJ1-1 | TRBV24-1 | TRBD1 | TGTGCCACCAGTGCCTCCGGACAGGGAACGAACACTGAAGCTTTCTTT | CATSASGQGTNTEAFF
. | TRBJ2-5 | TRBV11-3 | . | TGTGCCAGCAGCCGGAAAGCAGGGTACCAAGAGACCCAGTACTTC | CASSRKAGYQETQYF
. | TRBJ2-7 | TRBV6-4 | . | TGTGCCAGCAGTGAGGGGTGGGGCAGTAACTACGAGCAGTACTTC | CASSEGWGSNYEQYF
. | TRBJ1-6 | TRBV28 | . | TGTGCCAGCAGTTCCCCGGGGGGAGCGAGGAATTCACCCCTCCACTTT | CASSSPGGARNSPLHF
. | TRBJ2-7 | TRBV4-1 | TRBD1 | TGCGCCAGCAGCACGGGGGACAGGCTTTGGGAGCAGTACTTC | CASSTGDRLWEQYF
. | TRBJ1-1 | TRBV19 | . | TGTGCCAGTAGTTCCCACCGACAGACGAACACTGAAGCTTTCTTT | CASSSHRQTNTEAFF
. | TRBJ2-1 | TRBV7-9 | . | TGTGCCAGCAGCTTACAGGAGCAGTTCTTC | CASSLQEQFF
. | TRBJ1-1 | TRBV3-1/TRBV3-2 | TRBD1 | TGTGCCAGCAGCCAACTACAGGGGACTGAAGCTTTCTTT | CASSQLQGTEAFF
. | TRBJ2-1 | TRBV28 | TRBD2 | TGTGCCAGCAGTTCAACACTAGCGGGCTCCTACAATGAGCAGTTCTTC | CASSSTLAGSYNEQFF
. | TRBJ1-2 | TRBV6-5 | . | TGTGCCAGCAGTACTGGGACATCAGGGGATGGCTACACCTTC | CASSTGTSGDGYTF
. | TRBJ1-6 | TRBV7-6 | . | TGTGCCAGCAGCTTAGAGTGGATACGATCCAGCGACTATAATTCACCCCTCCACTTT | CASSLEWIRSSDYNSPLHF
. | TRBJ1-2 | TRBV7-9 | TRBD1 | TGTGCCAGCAGTCCACATCCCTCCCGGGACAGAATGTCTGGCTACACCTTC | CASSPHPSRDRMSGYTF
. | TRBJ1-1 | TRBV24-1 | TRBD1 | TGTGCCACCAGTGATGAGCAGGGGGCTGAAGCTTTCTTT | CATSDEQGAEAFF
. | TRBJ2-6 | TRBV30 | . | TGTGCCTGGAGGAGGGAAGATAGAGGATATGGGGCCAACGTCCTGACTTTC | CAWRREDRGYGANVLTF
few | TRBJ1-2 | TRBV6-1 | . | TGTGCCAGCAGTGAAGGACAGACCTCCTATGGCTACACCTTC | CASSEGQTSYGYTF
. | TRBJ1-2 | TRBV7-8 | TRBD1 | TGTGCCAGCAGCCCGGGACAGTATGGCTACACCTTC | CASSPGQYGYTF
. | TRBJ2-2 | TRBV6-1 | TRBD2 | TGTGCCAGCAGTGAGTTAGCGGGATTCGGCGGGGAGCTGTTTTTT | CASSELAGFGGELFF
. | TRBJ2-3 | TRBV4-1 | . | TGCGCCAGCAGCCAAGACCCTGGGGGGACCTTTATGGCAGATACGCAGTATTTT | CASSQDPGGTFMADTQYF
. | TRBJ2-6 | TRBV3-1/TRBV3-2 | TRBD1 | TGTGCCAGCAGCCAGGTCGGGACAGGGTGGTCCTCTGGGGCCAACGTCCTGACTTTC | CASSQVGTGWSSGANVLTF
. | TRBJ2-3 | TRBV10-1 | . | TGCGCCAGCAGTGAGTCTAGTGGTGACACAGATACGCAGTATTTT | CASSESSGDTDTQYF
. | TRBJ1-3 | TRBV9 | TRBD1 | TGTGCCAGCAGCGGTCGGGACAGCTCTGGAAACACCATATATTTT | CASSGRDSSGNTIYF
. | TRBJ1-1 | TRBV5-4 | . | TGTGCCAGCAGCTCCAGGTCCTTCACTGAAGCTTTCTTT | CASSSRSFTEAFF
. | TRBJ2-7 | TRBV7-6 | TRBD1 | TGTGCCAGCAGCCCCCGACAGGGACCCTACGAGCAGTACTTC | CASSPRQGPYEQYF
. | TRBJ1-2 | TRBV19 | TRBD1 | TGTGCCAGTATGGAGGGGGACAGGGAGGGCTATGGCTACACCTTC | CASMEGDREGYGYTF
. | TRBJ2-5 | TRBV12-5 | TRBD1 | TGTGCTAGTGGTACTTGGACAGGGGCGAGTGATCAAGAGACCCAGTACTTC | CASGTWTGASDQETQYF
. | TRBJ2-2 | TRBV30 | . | TGTGCCTGGAGTGTCTCGGCCGGGGAGCTGTTTTTT | CAWSVSAGELFF
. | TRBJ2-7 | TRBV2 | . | TGTGCCAGCAGTAAGAGATCCGAGCAGTACTTC | CASSKRSEQYF
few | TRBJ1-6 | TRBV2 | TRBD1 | TGTGCCAGCAGTGAGACAGGGTTCGGTTCACCCCTCCACTTT | CASSETGFGSPLHF
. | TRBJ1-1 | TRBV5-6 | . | TGTGCCAGCACCTTTGGGAGTGGGGGGAAAGCTTTCTTT | CASTFGSGGKAFF
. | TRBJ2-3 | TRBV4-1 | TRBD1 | TGCGCCAGCAGCCAATTGACAGGGAGATCTCCAGATACGCAGTATTTT | CASSQLTGRSPDTQYF
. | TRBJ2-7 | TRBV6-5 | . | TGTGCCAGCAGATCCGGGGGACTGCCGGGCGACGAGCAGTACTTC | CASRSGGLPGDEQYF
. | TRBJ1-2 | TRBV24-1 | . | TGTGCCACCAGTCCGGGGTATGGCTACACCTTC | CATSPGYGYTF
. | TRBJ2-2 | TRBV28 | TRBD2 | TGTGCCAGCAGTTTATCAAGGGGGACTAGCGGGAGGGCCCCTATAACCGGGGAGCTGTTTTTT | CASSLSRGTSGRAPITGELFF
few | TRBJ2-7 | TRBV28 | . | TGTGCCAGCGGGCAGAGCTCCTACGAGCAGTACTTC | CASGQSSYEQYF
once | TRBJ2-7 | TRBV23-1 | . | TGCGCCAGCAGCCGGGGGAGGACCTACGAGCAGTACTTC | CASSRGRTYEQYF
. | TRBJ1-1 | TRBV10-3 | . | TGTGCCATCAGTGATACTCCGCGGCCTGAAGCTTTCTTT | CAISDTPRPEAFF
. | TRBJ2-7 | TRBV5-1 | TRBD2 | TGCGCCAGCAGTACTAGCGGCCCCTACGAGCAGTACTTC | CASSTSGPYEQYF
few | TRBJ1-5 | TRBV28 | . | TGTGCCAGCAGGGGGGGGTTAACTGGCAATCAGCCCCAGCATTTT | CASRGGLTGNQPQHF
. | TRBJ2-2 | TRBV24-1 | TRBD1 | TGTGCCACCAGTGACAGGGACAGGGTCACCGGGGAGCTGTTTTTT | CATSDRDRVTGELFF
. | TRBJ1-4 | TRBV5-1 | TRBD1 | TGCGCCAGCAGCTTTACAGGGGGCCATGAAAAACTGTTTTTT | CASSFTGGHEKLFF
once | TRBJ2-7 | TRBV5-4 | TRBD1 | TGTGCCAGCAGCTTGGCGACAGGGATTCAAAACGAGCAGTACTTC | CASSLATGIQNEQYF
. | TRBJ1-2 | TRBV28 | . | TGTGCCAGCAGTCCCGGGACATGGATCTATGGCTACACCTTC | CASSPGTWIYGYTF
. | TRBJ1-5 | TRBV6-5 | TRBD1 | TGTGCCAGCCAACAGGGGGCGTATCAGCCCCAGCATTTT | CASQQGAYQPQHF
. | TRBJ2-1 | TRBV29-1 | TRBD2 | TGCAGCGTGGATAGCGGGAGGGATTACAATGAGCAGTTCTTC | CSVDSGRDYNEQFF
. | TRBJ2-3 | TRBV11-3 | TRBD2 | TGTGCCAGCAGCTTAGGACTAGCGGGGGGGGAACTCCACACAGATACGCAGTATTTT | CASSLGLAGGELHTDTQYF
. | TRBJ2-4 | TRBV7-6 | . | TGTGCCAGCAGCTTAGCAACGCAGGGCATTCAGTACTTC | CASSLATQGIQYF
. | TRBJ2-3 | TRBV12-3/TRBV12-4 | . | TGTGCCAGCTCCCAAATAGGACTAAATACGCAGTATTTT | CASSQIGLNTQYF